This record concerns one T cell receptor (beta chain) sequence. Its antigen is currently unknown. The table came from immunoSEQ multiplex PCR; TCRdb's copy has only in-frame clones and leaves some out. The table records roughly 80,000 clones, more than 75% of them present only once. The sample originates from a study of brain T cells in children with intractable seizures. After removal of 6 bases from V and 5 bases from J, the junction contained 6 bases not matched to a gene. The CDR3 length is 13 residues. Germline CDR1 is SGHDN and CDR2 is FVKESK. Whole-study findings and limits: Viral specificity was inferred only from CDR3 similarity; HCMV serostatus was unknown. Pre- and post-surgery blood differed in depth, so pre-surgery absences may be undersampling.

This clonotype was obtained from a girl under 10 years old with Rasmussen encephalitis and intractable seizures. Sequencing was performed on peripheral blood, taken at surgery. The genes are TRBV14 and TRBJ1-1; 7 bases are shared with TRBD1. In DNA, the CDR3 is TGTGCCAGCAGTCTACAGGGGAGGACTGAAGCTTTCTTT. This translates into CASSLQGRTEAFF.